The 22 T cell receptor beta chains presented below share a single source sample, sequenced in a study of T-cell reconstitution after alpha-beta-depleted transplantation in children. Library preparation (for TCRbeta) was performed with unique molecular identifiers. TCRdb ran MiXCR on the PCR reads and lists one entry per CDR3 protein. The sample contains 700,000 to 950,000 distinct CDR3 sequences, 15% to 20% of which appear only once. Source: PBMCs, mostly from graft donor cells, taken 360 days after TCRalphabeta/CD19-depleted stem cell transplant. These receptors were taken from a male patient aged 10 to 17 who had a stem cell transplant for acute lymphoblastic leukemia, so the T cells may come from the graft donor.

This rearrangement joins TRBV27 to TRBJ2-1; a possible D gene is TRBD1 (6 bases). Germline-derived CDR1 and CDR2 are MNHEY and SMNVEV (reference sequence). V lost 2 bases, J lost 8 bases, and 13 bases lay in between. This CDR3 is 14 amino acids long. Written as DNA, the CDR3 is TGTGCCAGCAGTTTAGTTTGGGGGCCGCATGAGCAGTTCTTC. Protein: CASSLVWGPHEQFF.

This chain links TRBV11-2 with TRBJ2-2; D is possibly TRBD1 (5 bases). CDR1 and CDR2 from the germline V gene are SGHAT and FQNNGV. CDR3 length: 15 amino acids. Trimming removed 4 bases from V and 5 bases from J, with 14 bases in between. CDR3 DNA: TGTGCCAGCAGCTCACCGGACACCTGGACCGGGGAGCTGTTTTTT. Translating gives CASSSPDTWTGELFF.

The gene calls are TRBV25-1 and TRBJ2-1; no reliable D call. The germline CDR1 and CDR2 sequences are MGHDK and SYGVNS. CDR3 length equals 15 residues. Trimming shortened V by 1 base and J by 4 bases, and 11 bases separated the two germline ends. The CDR3 loop reads CASSEFRATYNEQFF. Written as DNA, the CDR3 is TGTGCCAGCAGTGAATTCCGGGCCACTTACAATGAGCAGTTCTTC.

The V call is TRBV27, the J call TRBJ2-1, with 10 bases identical to TRBD2. Germline CDR1 MNHEY, CDR2 SMNVEV (reference sequence). Trimming at V came to 5 bases and at J to 6 bases, leaving 10 bases not matched to a gene. CDR3 length: 16 amino acids. CDR3 coding DNA: TGTGCCAGCAGTCCTTGGACTAGCGGTCTTCTCAATGAGCAGTTCTTC. It is translated as CASSPWTSGLLNEQFF.

The rearrangement links TRBV11-1 to TRBJ1-2; 9 nucleotides align to TRBD1. Trimming took 5 bases from V and 8 from J; bases not matched to a gene: 6. The CDR3 runs to 13 residues. In germline, CDR1 is SGHAT, CDR2 FQDESV (reference sequence). CDR3 DNA: TGTGCCAGCAGCCACGGGACAGGGTTCGGCTACACCTTC. It is translated as CASSHGTGFGYTF.

This clonotype was seen only a few times. The V gene is TRBV20-1, the J gene TRBJ2-1; D is perhaps TRBD2 (6 bases). V was trimmed by 8 bases and J by 4 bases, leaving 15 bases between them. The CDR3 length is 13 residues. In germline, CDR1 is DFQATT, CDR2 SNEGSKA (reference sequence). The CDR3 bases are TGCAGTTACAGGACTATTCTATACAATGAGCAGTTCTTC. Translating it yields CSYRTILYNEQFF.

This clonotype was seen at least ten times. V and J are TRBV6-5 and TRBJ2-3; D is unclear. From germline, CDR1 is MNHEY and CDR2 SVGAGI. Trimming stripped 3 bases from V and 2 bases from J, with 9 bases between. The CDR3 loop spans 14 amino acids. The CDR3 loop is CASSYRQNTDTQYF. The CDR3 DNA reads as TGTGCCAGCAGTTATAGGCAGAACACAGATACGCAGTATTTT.

This clonotype was observed a few times. V is TRBV2 and J is TRBJ1-2; D possibly corresponds to TRBD1 (5 bases). This CDR3 spans 13 amino acids. V gave up 10 bases and J gave up 5 bases, with 17 bases separating them. The germline V gene has CDR1 SNHLY and CDR2 FYNNEI. As DNA, the CDR3 is TGTGCCACCCTTACCGGGACCCGGTATGGCTACACCTTC. It yields the protein CATLTGTRYGYTF.

The sample holds a few counts of this clonotype. CDR3 sequence: CASSLVWEYSYNEQFF. CDR3 in DNA: TGCGCCAGCAGCTTGGTGTGGGAATACTCCTACAATGAGCAGTTCTTC. This chain joins TRBV5-1 and TRBJ2-1; D remains ambiguous. The CDR3 spans 16 residues. Germline V gene data show CDR1 as SGHRS and CDR2 as YFSETQ. Trimming took off 0 bases at V and 0 bases at J, with 10 bases between the two ends.

This clonotype came up a few times. The chain carries TRBV5-6 and TRBJ2-1, with unresolved D. Germline CDR1 SGHDT, CDR2 YYEEEE. There are 13 residues in the CDR3. Trimming stripped 0 bases from V and 6 bases from J, with 7 bases between. For the CDR3, the DNA is TGTGCCAGCAGCTTGGTACACCGCAATGAGCAGTTCTTC. The encoded protein is CASSLVHRNEQFF.

The chain is built from TRBV5-1 and TRBJ1-2, with a weak D call TRBD1 (6 bases). V gave up 0 bases and J gave up 4 bases, with 10 bases separating them. The CDR3 is 14 amino acids. Germline V gene sequence: CDR1 SGHRS, CDR2 YFSETQ. This CDR3 reads CASSLGDNSYGYTF. CDR3 bases: TGCGCCAGCAGCTTGGGGGACAACTCCTATGGCTACACCTTC.

This chain links TRBV7-3 with TRBJ2-7; 9 positions agree with TRBD2. The CDR3 totals 14 residues. From germline, CDR1 is SGHTA and CDR2 FQGTGA. The V gene end was trimmed by 1 base and the J gene end by 7 bases; junction bases not matched to a gene: 5. The CDR3 loop is CASSLIPLAGEQYF. CDR3 DNA: TGTGCCAGCAGCTTAATTCCCCTAGCGGGAGAGCAGTACTTC.

The rearrangement links TRBV5-1 to TRBJ2-7; 10 nucleotides agree with TRBD2. The CDR3 has 15 amino acids. Germline V gene lookup returns CDR1 SGHRS and CDR2 YFSETQ. The junction had 9 bases not matched to a gene; V was cut back by 4 bases and J by 5 bases. The CDR3 spells CASSETSGLVHEQYF. Here the CDR3 DNA reads TGCGCCAGCAGCGAGACTAGCGGGTTGGTCCACGAGCAGTACTTC.

This clonotype was seen a few times. Because it lacks the conserved phenylalanine or tryptophan at the end, this CDR3 is likely a read error. The limits of the CDR3 on the DNA are not certain, so only TCRdb's listed CDR3 is given. The chain couples TRBV6-2 or TRBV6-3 to TRBJ2-1; the table gives TRBD2 as D, unverified against the DNA. The CDR3 has 12 residues if both end residues are counted. CDR1 is MNHEY, CDR2 SVGEGT, per germline. The CDR3 protein is CASSYERGRLLS.

This clonotype was seen more than once but under ten times. This chain connects TRBV5-6 to TRBJ2-4; D is possibly TRBD1 (5 bases). V was clipped by 4 bases and J by 4 bases, with 12 bases between them. Germline loops: CDR1 SGHDT, CDR2 YYEEEE. The CDR3 is 14 amino acids. CDR3 region: CASSLRQPKNIQYF. CDR3 nucleotide sequence: TGTGCCAGCAGCCTCCGACAGCCTAAAAACATTCAGTACTTC. Using reference TRBV5-6 and TRBJ2-4 for the parts outside the CDR3, the full variable domain is DAGVTQSPTHLIKTRGQQVTLRCSPKSGHDTVSWYQQALGQGPQFIFQYYEEEERQRGNFPDRFSGHQFPNYSSELNVNALLLGDSALYLCASSLRQPKNIQYFGAGTRLSVL.

This clonotype was seen only a few times. The genes are TRBV6-1 and TRBJ1-3; D not resolved. Trimming took off 1 base at V and 6 bases at J, with 10 bases between the two ends. This CDR3 is built from 14 residues. CDR1 is MNHNS, CDR2 SASEGT, per germline. CDR3 sequence: CASSEGPVVNTIYF. The CDR3 coding sequence is TGTGCCAGCAGTGAAGGTCCCGTGGTAAACACCATATATTTT.

The genes are TRBV13 and TRBJ2-1; the match to TRBD2 covers 7 bases. V shed 6 bases, J shed 4 bases, and the junction held 6 bases outside the gene matches. Germline-derived CDR1 and CDR2 are PRHDT and FYEKMQ (reference sequence). This CDR3 contains 14 residues. The DNA for the CDR3 is TGTGCCAGCAGGGAGCTAGCGGATTACAATGAGCAGTTCTTC. Translation gives CASRELADYNEQFF.

The chain uses TRBV4-1 and TRBJ2-5; 9 bases map to TRBD2. The CDR3 totals 16 residues. V gave up 3 bases and J gave up 0 bases; unmatched junction bases: 5. From germline, CDR1 is MGHRA and CDR2 YSYEKL. As DNA, the CDR3 is TGCGCCAGCAGCCATATAGCGGGAGTCCACCAAGAGACCCAGTACTTC. The encoded protein is CASSHIAGVHQETQYF.

V is TRBV7-3 and J is TRBJ1-2; the match to TRBD1 covers 8 bases. The CDR3 has 15 amino acids. Trimming at V came to 2 bases and at J to 3 bases, leaving 5 bases not matched to a gene. The germline CDR1 and CDR2 sequences are SGHTA and FQGTGA. CDR3 sequence: CASSLSRGRDYGYTF. The DNA of the CDR3 is TGTGCCAGCAGCTTATCCAGGGGGCGAGACTATGGCTACACCTTC.

This clonotype was detected once. The rearrangement joins TRBV24-1 to TRBJ2-1; 11 bases are a match to TRBD2. With V trimmed by 4 bases and J by 4 bases, 5 bases remained unmatched. Germline CDR1 and CDR2: KGHDR and SFDVKD. This CDR3 is built from 16 residues. Here the CDR3 reads CATSEPLAGAYNEQFF. The CDR3 bases are TGTGCCACCAGTGAGCCACTAGCGGGAGCATACAATGAGCAGTTCTTC.

The chain employs TRBV5-1 and TRBJ2-3; TRBD2 might be the D (6 bases). The V gene lost 9 bases and the J gene lost 0 bases, with 11 bases spanning the gap. CDR1 and CDR2 from the germline V gene are SGHRS and YFSETQ. The CDR3 runs to 13 residues. CDR3 in DNA: TGCGCCACCGGACTACCTAGCACAGATACGCAGTATTTT. It translates to CATGLPSTDTQYF.

At least ten counts were recorded for this clonotype. The genes are TRBV20-1 and TRBJ2-3; 13 nucleotides match TRBD2. The CDR3 contains 16 residues. Per germline, CDR1 DFQATT and CDR2 SNEGSKA (reference sequence). The J segment lost 10 bases and the V segment lost 6 bases, leaving 16 bases of the junction unmatched. The CDR3 protein is CSARRTSGSPSAAQYF. CDR3 nucleotide sequence: TGCAGTGCCAGGAGGACTAGCGGGAGCCCCTCGGCTGCGCAGTATTTT.